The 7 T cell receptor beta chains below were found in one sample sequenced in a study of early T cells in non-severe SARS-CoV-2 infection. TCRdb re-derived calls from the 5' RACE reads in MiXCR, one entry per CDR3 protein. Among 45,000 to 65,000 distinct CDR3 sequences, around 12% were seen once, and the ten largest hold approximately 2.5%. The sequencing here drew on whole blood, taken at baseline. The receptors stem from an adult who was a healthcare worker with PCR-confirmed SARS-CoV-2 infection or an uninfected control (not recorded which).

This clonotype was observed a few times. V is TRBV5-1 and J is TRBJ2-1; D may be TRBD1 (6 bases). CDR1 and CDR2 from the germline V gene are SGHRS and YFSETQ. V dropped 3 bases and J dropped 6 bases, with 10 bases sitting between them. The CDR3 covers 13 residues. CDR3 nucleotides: TGCGCCAGCAGCTCGACAGGATTCAATGAGCAGTTCTTC. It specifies CASSSTGFNEQFF.

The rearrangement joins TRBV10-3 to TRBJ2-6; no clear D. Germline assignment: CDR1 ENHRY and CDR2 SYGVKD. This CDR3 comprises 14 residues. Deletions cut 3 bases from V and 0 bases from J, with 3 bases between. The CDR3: CAISDSSGANVLTF. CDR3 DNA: TGTGCCATCAGTGATAGCTCTGGGGCCAACGTCCTGACTTTC.

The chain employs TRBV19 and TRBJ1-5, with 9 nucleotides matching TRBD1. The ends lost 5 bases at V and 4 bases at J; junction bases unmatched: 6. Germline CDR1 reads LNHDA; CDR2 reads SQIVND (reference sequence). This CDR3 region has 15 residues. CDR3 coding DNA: TGTGCCAGTAGTCGAGACAGGGGGTCGAATCAGCCCCAGCATTTT. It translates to CASSRDRGSNQPQHF. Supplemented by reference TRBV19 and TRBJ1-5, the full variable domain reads DGGITQSPKYLFRKEGQNVTLSCEQNLNHDAMYWYRQDPGQGLRLIYYSQIVNDFQKGDIAEGYSVSREKKESFPLTVTSAQKNPTAFYLCASSRDRGSNQPQHFGDGTRLSIL.

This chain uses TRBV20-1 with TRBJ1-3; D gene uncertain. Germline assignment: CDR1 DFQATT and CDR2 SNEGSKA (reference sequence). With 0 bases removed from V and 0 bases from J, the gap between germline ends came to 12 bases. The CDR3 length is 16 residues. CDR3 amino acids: CSARDPLQYSGNTIYF. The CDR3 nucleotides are TGCAGTGCTAGAGACCCCCTCCAGTACTCTGGAAACACCATATATTTT.

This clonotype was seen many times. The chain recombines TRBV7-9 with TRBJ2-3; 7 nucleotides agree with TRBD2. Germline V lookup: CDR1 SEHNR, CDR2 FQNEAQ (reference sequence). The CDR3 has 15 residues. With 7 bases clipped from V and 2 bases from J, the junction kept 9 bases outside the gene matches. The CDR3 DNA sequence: TGTGCCAGCACCGTGTCTAGCGGCCACACAGATACGCAGTATTTT. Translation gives CASTVSSGHTDTQYF.

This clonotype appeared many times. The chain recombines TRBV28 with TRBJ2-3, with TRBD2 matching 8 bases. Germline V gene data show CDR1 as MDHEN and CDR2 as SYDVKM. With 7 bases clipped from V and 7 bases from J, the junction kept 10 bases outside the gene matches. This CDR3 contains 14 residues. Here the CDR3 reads CASIETGGGNTQYF. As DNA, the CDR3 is TGTGCCAGCATCGAAACCGGGGGGGGAAATACGCAGTATTTT.

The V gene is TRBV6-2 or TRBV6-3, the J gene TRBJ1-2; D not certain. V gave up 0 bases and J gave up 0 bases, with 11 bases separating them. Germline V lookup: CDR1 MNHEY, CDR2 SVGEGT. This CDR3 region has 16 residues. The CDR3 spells CASSYSRPAANYGYTF. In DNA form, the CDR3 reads TGTGCCAGCAGTTACTCGCGGCCGGCTGCTAACTATGGCTACACCTTC.